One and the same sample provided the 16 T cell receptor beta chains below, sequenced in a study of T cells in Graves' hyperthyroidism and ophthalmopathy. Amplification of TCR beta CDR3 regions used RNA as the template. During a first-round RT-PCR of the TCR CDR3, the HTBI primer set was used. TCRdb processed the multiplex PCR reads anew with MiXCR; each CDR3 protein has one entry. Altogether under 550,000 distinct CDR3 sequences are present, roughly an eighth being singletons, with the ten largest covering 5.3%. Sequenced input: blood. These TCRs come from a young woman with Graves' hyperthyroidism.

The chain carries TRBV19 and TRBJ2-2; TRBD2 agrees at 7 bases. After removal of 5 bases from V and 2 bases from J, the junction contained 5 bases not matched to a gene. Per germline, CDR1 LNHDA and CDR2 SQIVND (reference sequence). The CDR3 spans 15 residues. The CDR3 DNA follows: TGTGCCAGTAGTGTGGGGACTACTAACACCGGGGAGCTGTTTTTT. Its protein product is CASSVGTTNTGELFF.

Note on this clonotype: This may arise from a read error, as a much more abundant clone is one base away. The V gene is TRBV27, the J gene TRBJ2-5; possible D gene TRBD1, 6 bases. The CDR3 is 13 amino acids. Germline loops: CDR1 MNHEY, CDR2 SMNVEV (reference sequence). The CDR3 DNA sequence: TGTGTCAGCCGCAGGGGACCGCGGGAGACCCAGTACTTC. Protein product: CVSRRGPRETQYF.

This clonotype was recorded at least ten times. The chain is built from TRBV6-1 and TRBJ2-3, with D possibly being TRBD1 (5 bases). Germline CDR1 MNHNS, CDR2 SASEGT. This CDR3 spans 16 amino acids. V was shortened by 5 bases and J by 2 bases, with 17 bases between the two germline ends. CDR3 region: CASSYADRRFTDTQYF. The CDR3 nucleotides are TGTGCCAGCAGTTACGCTGACAGACGATTCACAGATACGCAGTATTTT.

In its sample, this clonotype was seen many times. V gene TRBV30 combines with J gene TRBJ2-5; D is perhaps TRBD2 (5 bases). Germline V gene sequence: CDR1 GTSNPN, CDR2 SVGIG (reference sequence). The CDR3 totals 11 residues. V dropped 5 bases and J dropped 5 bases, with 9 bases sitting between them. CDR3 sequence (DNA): TGTGCCTGGGAGGGTTCGGAGACCCAGTACTTC. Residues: CAWEGSETQYF. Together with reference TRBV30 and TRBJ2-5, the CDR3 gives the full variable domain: SQTIHQWPATLVQPVGSPLSLECTVEGTSNPNLYWYRQAAGRGLQLLFYSVGIGQISSEVPQNLSASRPQDRQFILSSKKLLLSDSGFYLCAWEGSETQYFGPGTRLLVL.

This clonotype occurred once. The CDR3 here is CASRVGDEQFF. The CDR3 DNA follows: TGTGCCAGCAGGGTTGGGGATGAGCAGTTCTTC. The rearrangement uses TRBV6-1 and TRBJ2-1, with unresolved D. CDR1 MNHNS and CDR2 SASEGT come from the germline V gene. The V and J ends lost 6 bases and 8 bases respectively, with 8 bases between them. The CDR3 totals 11 residues.

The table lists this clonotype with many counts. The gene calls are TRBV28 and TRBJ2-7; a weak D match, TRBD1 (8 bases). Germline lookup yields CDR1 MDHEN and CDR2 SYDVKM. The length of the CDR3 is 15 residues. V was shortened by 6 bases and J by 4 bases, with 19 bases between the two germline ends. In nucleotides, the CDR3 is TGTGCCAGCAGGCCCACAGGGGGGCGGGGGTACGAGCAGTACTTC. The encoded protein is CASRPTGGRGYEQYF.

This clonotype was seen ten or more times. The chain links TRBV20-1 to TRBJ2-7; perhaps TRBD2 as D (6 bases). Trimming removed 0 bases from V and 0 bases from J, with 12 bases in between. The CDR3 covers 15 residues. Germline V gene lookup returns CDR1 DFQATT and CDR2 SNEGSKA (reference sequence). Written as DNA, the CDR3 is TGCAGTGCTAGAGATCCGCAGACTAGCTCCTACGAGCAGTACTTC. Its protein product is CSARDPQTSSYEQYF.

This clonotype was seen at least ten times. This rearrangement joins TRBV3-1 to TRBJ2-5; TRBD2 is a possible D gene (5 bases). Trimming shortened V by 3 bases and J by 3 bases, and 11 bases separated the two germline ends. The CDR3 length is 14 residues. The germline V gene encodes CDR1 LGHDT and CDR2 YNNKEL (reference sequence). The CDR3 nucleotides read TGTGCCAGCAGCCACGCAAGACTAAAAGAGACCCAGTACTTC. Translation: CASSHARLKETQYF.

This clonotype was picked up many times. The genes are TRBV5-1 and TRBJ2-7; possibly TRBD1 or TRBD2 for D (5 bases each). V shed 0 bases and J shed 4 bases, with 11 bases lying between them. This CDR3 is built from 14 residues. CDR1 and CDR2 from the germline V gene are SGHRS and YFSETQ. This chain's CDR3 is CASSLVLGEYEQYF. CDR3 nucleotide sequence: TGCGCCAGCAGCTTGGTGTTGGGGGAATACGAGCAGTACTTC.

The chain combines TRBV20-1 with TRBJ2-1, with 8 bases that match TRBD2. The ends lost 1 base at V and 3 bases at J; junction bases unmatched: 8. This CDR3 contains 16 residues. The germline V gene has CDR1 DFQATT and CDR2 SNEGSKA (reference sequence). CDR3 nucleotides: TGCAGTGCTAGAGTTGCGGGAGGCGCCGACTACAATGAGCAGTTCTTC. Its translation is CSARVAGGADYNEQFF.

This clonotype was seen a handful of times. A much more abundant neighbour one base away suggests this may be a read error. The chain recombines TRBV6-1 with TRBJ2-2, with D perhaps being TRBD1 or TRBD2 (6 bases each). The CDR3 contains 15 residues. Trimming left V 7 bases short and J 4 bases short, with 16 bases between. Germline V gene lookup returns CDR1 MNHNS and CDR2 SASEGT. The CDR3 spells CASMPGRGRTGELFF. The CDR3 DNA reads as TGTGCCAGCATGCCTGGCCGGGGGCGCACCGGGGAGCTGTTTTTT.

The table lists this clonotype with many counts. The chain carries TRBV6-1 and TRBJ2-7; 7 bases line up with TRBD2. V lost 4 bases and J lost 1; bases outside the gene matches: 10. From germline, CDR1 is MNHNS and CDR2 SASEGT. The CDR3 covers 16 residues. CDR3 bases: TGTGCCAGCAGTGTCGGTGGGGGGGACGGATCCTACGAGCAGTACTTC. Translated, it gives CASSVGGGDGSYEQYF.

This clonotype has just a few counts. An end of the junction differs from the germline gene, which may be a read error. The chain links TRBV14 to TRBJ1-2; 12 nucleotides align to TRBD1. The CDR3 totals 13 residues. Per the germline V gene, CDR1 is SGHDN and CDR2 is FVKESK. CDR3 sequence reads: CASSLAGTGGFTF. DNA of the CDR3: TGTGCCAGCAGCCTCGCCGGGACAGGGGGCTTCACCTTC. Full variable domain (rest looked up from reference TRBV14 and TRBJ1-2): EAGVTQFPSHSVIEKGQTVTLRCDPISGHDNLYWYRRVMGKEIKFLLHFVKESKQDESGMPNNRFLAERTGGTYSTLKVQPAELEDSGVYFCASSLAGTGGFTFGSGTRLTVV.

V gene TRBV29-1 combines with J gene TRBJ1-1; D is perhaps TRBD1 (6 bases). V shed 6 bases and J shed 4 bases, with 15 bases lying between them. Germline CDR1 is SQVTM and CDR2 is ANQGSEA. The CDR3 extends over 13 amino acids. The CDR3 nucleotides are TGCAGCGTCCTCCCAGGGGAAAGCACTGAAGCTTTCTTT. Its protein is CSVLPGESTEAFF.

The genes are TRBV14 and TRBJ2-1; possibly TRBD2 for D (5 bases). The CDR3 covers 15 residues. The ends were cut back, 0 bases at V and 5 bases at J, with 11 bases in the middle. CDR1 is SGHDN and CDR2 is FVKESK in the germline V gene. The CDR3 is CASSQDLTRDNEQFF. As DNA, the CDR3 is TGTGCCAGCAGCCAAGATCTAACTAGAGACAATGAGCAGTTCTTC.

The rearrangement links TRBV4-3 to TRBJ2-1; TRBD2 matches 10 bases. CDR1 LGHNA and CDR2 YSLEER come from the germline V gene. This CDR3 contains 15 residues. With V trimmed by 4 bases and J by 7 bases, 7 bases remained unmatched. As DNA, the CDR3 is TGCGCCAGCAGCCCCCTAGCGGGAGCTCTAAATGAGCAGTTCTTC. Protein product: CASSPLAGALNEQFF.